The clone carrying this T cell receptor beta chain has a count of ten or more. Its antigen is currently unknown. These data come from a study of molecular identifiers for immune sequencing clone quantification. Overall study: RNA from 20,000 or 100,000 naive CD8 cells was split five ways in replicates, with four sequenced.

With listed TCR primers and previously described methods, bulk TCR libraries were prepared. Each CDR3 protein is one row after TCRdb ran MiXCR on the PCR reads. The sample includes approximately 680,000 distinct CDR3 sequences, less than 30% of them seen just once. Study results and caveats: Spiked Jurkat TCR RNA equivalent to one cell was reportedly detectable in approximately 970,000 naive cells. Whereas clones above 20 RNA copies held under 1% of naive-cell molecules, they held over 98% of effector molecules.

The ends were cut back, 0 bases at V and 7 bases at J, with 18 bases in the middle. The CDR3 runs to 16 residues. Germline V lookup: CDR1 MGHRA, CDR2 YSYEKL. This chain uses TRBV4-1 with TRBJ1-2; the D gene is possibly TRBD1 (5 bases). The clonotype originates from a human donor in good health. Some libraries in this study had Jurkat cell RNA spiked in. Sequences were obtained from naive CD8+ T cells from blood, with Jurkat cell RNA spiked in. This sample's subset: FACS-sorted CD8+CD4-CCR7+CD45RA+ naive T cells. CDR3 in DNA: TGCGCCAGCAGCCAAGAACCACAGGAGAGTTGGATTGGCTACACCTTC. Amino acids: CASSQEPQESWIGYTF.